These 5 T cell receptor beta chains were all obtained from the same sample, sequenced in a study of cytomegalovirus exposure and HLA in healthy donors. TCRdb's table, derived via immunoSEQ multiplex PCR, lists solely in-frame clones and lacks some. The sample records approximately 150,000 clones, over 80% being singletons. Sequenced material: PBMCs. The receptor set was obtained from a man aged 18-30 years in good health and CMV-seropositive.

The chain combines TRBV27 with TRBJ1-5; 9 nucleotides line up with TRBD1. Germline CDR1 and CDR2: MNHEY and SMNVEV (reference sequence). The J segment lost 7 bases and the V segment lost 8 bases, leaving 12 bases of the junction unmatched. The CDR3 runs to 15 residues. The CDR3 loop is CASGPLDRGGQPQHF. CDR3 DNA: TGTGCCAGCGGACCCCTGGACAGGGGAGGCCAGCCCCAGCATTTT.

The V gene is TRBV28, the J gene TRBJ1-5, with 8 bases aligning to TRBD1. J gave up 6 bases and V 6 bases, and 7 bases lay outside the gene matches. The CDR3 covers 14 residues. Germline CDR1 reads MDHEN; CDR2 reads SYDVKM. The CDR3 DNA is TGTGCCAGCAGCGCCACAGGGGGAGGTCAGCCCCAGCATTTT. Amino acid sequence: CASSATGGGQPQHF.

V usage is TRBV6-1 and J usage is TRBJ1-6; TRBD1 is a possible D gene (6 bases). The CDR3 consists of 17 residues. V lost 4 bases, J lost 0 bases, and 13 bases lay in between. Germline lookup yields CDR1 MNHNS and CDR2 SASEGT. This CDR3 is CASSARDIRSYNSPLHF. In DNA form, the CDR3 reads TGTGCCAGCAGTGCCCGGGACATACGCTCCTATAATTCACCCCTCCACTTT.

CDR3 nucleotide sequence: TGTGCCAGCAGCTTAAATAGCCAAGAGCAGTTCTTC. Translated, it gives CASSLNSQEQFF. This chain links TRBV11-2 with TRBJ2-1; no clear D gene. V lost 2 bases and J lost 10, with 9 bases in between. Germline CDR1 and CDR2: SGHAT and FQNNGV. CDR3 size: 12 residues. Drawing the rest from reference TRBV11-2 and TRBJ2-1, the complete variable domain is EAGVAQSPRYKIIEKRQSVAFWCNPISGHATLYWYQQILGQGPKLLIQFQNNGVVDDSQLPKDRFSAERLKGVDSTLKIQPAKLEDSAVYLCASSLNSQEQFFGPGTRLTVL.

The V gene is TRBV4-1, the J gene TRBJ2-7; 11 bases fit TRBD2. The CDR3 is 16 amino acids. CDR1 and CDR2 (germline): MGHRA, YSYEKL. Germline trimming cut 3 bases from V and 2 bases from J; bases unmatched to any gene: 6. The CDR3 spells CASSHYGTSGTYEQYF. CDR3 in DNA: TGCGCCAGCAGCCATTACGGGACTAGCGGCACCTACGAGCAGTACTTC.